Each of the 22 T cell receptor beta chains below was sequenced from the same sample in a study of shared clonotypes between healthy human individuals. Libraries were prepared by immunoSEQ multiplex PCR; TCRdb keeps only in-frame clonotypes and omits some of them. This table has about 2,200,000 clones, around 93% appearing once. Naive CD8 cells, CD45RO-negative and positively selected for CCR7, excluded terminally differentiated effector memory CD45RA+ cells. The sample was naive CD8+ T cells from PBMCs. The receptors derive from a man in his late teens or twenties in good health. Some clones in this sample may be carry-over from other donors' samples.

The V call is TRBV27, the J call TRBJ2-7; tentatively, D is TRBD1 (6 bases). V lost 0 bases and J 2 bases, leaving 11 bases between the germline ends. CDR3 length: 15 residues. The germline gives CDR1 MNHEY, CDR2 SMNVEV (reference sequence). The CDR3 region has the DNA TGTGCCAGCAGTTTATCCCGACAGGTTCCCTACGAGCAGTACTTC. Its translation is CASSLSRQVPYEQYF.

The chain has TRBV4-1 and TRBJ1-5; D not certain. Between the trimmed V and J ends, which lost 1 base and 6 bases, there was a span of 7 bases. CDR1 and CDR2 from the germline V gene are MGHRA and YSYEKL. This CDR3 contains 13 residues. The CDR3: CASSQVVSQPQHF. The CDR3 DNA reads TGCGCCAGCAGCCAAGTTGTGTCTCAGCCCCAGCATTTT.

The sample holds one count of this clone. J is TRBJ2-5 and V is TRBV27; tentatively, D is TRBD1 (6 bases). The CDR3 loop spans 15 amino acids. V was cut by 1 base and J by 0 bases, with 9 bases left in between. CDR1 is MNHEY and CDR2 is SMNVEV in the germline V gene (reference sequence). The CDR3 reads CASSLLGAYQETQYF. In DNA, the CDR3 is TGTGCCAGCAGTTTATTGGGGGCGTACCAAGAGACCCAGTACTTC.

CDR3 loop: CASSRTGLYTEAFF. The CDR3 nucleotides read TGTGCCAGTAGTCGGACAGGGCTGTACACTGAAGCTTTCTTT. The gene calls are TRBV19 and TRBJ1-1; 8 bases fit TRBD1. The CDR3 spans 14 residues. The germline gives CDR1 LNHDA, CDR2 SQIVND (reference sequence). The V and J ends lost 5 bases and 3 bases, in that order; junction bases with no gene match: 5.

The chain joins TRBV7-9 to TRBJ1-1; D may be TRBD1 (5 bases). The CDR3 consists of 17 residues. Germline V gene data show CDR1 as SEHNR and CDR2 as FQNEAQ (reference sequence). The V and J ends lost 1 base and 0 bases respectively, with 15 bases between them. The CDR3 nucleotides read TGTGCCAGCAGCTTAGGGGCCCAGGGACCTTTGAACACTGAAGCTTTCTTT. It codes for CASSLGAQGPLNTEAFF.

The V and J genes are TRBV6-5 and TRBJ2-7, with TRBD1 as a possible D gene (6 bases). The CDR3 is 16 amino acids. V was pared by 4 bases and J by 2 bases, with 18 bases between. CDR1 MNHEY and CDR2 SVGAGI come from the germline V gene. CDR3 sequence reads: CASSSYHRDTTYEQYF. For the CDR3, the DNA is TGTGCCAGCAGTTCTTATCACCGGGACACCACCTACGAGCAGTACTTC.

This clone occurred a few times. This chain connects TRBV28 to TRBJ1-1; D is perhaps TRBD1 (5 bases). CDR3 length equals 17 residues. Germline assignment: CDR1 MDHEN and CDR2 SYDVKM. Trimming removed 5 bases from V and 3 bases from J, with 22 bases in between. For the CDR3, the DNA is TGTGCCAGCAGTCCACCCGGTCAACTGTGGGGGGACACTGAAGCTTTCTTT. Its translation: CASSPPGQLWGDTEAFF.

This chain joins TRBV7-2 and TRBJ2-1, with D perhaps matching TRBD2 (6 bases). Germline V gene sequence: CDR1 SGHTA, CDR2 FQGNSA. The V and J ends lost 6 bases and 0 bases respectively, with 12 bases between them. The CDR3 extends over 15 amino acids. CDR3 nucleotides: TGTGCCAGCAGTTCCCGGGAGAGCTCCTACAATGAGCAGTTCTTC. Translating gives CASSSRESSYNEQFF.

V and J are TRBV7-6 and TRBJ2-7; TRBD1 matches at 8 bases. The germline gives CDR1 SGHVS, CDR2 FNYEAQ. The CDR3 sequence is 15 residues long. Trimming at V came to 4 bases and at J to 3 bases, leaving 8 bases not matched to a gene. This chain's CDR3 is CASSSPGTGNYEQYF. CDR3 in DNA: TGTGCCAGCAGCTCTCCCGGGACAGGCAACTACGAGCAGTACTTC.

This clone was observed a single time. The CDR3 here is CASSIDTLPYEQYF. In nucleotides, the CDR3 is TGTGCCAGCAGTATCGACACTTTACCCTACGAGCAGTACTTC. The chain uses TRBV28 and TRBJ2-7; D is unresolved. Germline lookup yields CDR1 MDHEN and CDR2 SYDVKM. The CDR3 extends over 14 amino acids. The germline V and J ends were trimmed by 5 bases and 2 bases, with 13 bases remaining between them.

The chain carries TRBV28 and TRBJ2-1; 9 positions agree with TRBD2. The trim removed 3 bases at V and 5 bases at J, leaving 5 bases unmatched. The CDR3 is 15 residues long. Germline loops: CDR1 MDHEN, CDR2 SYDVKM. The CDR3 nucleotides read TGTGCCAGCAGTTTTGGCGGGAGGGTCAACAATGAGCAGTTCTTC. This encodes CASSFGGRVNNEQFF. The full variable domain, with the rest looked up from reference TRBV28 and TRBJ2-1, is DVKVTQSSRYLVKRTGEKVFLECVQDMDHENMFWYRQDPGLGLRLIYFSYDVKMKEKGDIPEGYSVSREKKERFSLILESASTNQTSMYLCASSFGGRVNNEQFFGPGTRLTVL.

This chain connects TRBV6-5 to TRBJ2-1; D is unclear. This CDR3 region has 14 residues. The V end lost 6 bases, the J end lost 7 bases, and 16 bases lay between the germline ends. Germline loops: CDR1 MNHEY, CDR2 SVGAGI. The CDR3 spells CASSEVPLRNEQFF. Here the CDR3 DNA reads TGTGCCAGCAGCGAGGTCCCCTTGCGGAATGAGCAGTTCTTC.

CDR3 loop: CASSPQEVTLYNEQFF. The CDR3 nucleotides read TGTGCCAGCAGTCCCCAGGAGGTAACACTGTACAATGAGCAGTTCTTC. This chain uses TRBV28 with TRBJ2-1, with a possible D match to TRBD2 (5 bases). V lost 5 bases and J 4 bases, leaving 18 bases between the germline ends. This CDR3 comprises 16 residues. Germline CDR1 is MDHEN and CDR2 is SYDVKM. Complete variable domain (other parts from reference TRBV28 and TRBJ2-1): DVKVTQSSRYLVKRTGEKVFLECVQDMDHENMFWYRQDPGLGLRLIYFSYDVKMKEKGDIPEGYSVSREKKERFSLILESASTNQTSMYLCASSPQEVTLYNEQFFGPGTRLTVL.

The chain joins TRBV13 to TRBJ1-4; possibly TRBD1 for D (5 bases). In germline, CDR1 is PRHDT, CDR2 FYEKMQ (reference sequence). The CDR3 covers 15 residues. Trimming took 0 bases from V and 8 from J, leaving 13 bases between them. CDR3 in amino acids: CASSLGGQGGEKLFF. CDR3 in DNA: TGTGCCAGCAGCTTAGGCGGCCAGGGCGGGGAAAAACTGTTTTTT. Full variable domain (outside the CDR3, taken from reference TRBV13 and TRBJ1-4): AAGVIQSPRHLIKEKRETATLKCYPIPRHDTVYWYQQGPGQDPQFLISFYEKMQSDKGSIPDRFSAQQFSDYHSELNMSSLELGDSALYFCASSLGGQGGEKLFFGSGTQLSVL.

The gene calls are TRBV9 and TRBJ1-2, with D unclear. The CDR3 totals 13 residues. V was pared by 4 bases and J by 8 bases, with 15 bases between. Germline CDR1 reads SGDLS; CDR2 reads YYNGEE. CDR3: CASSIPGTSGYTF. The CDR3 DNA reads as TGTGCCAGCAGCATCCCGGGAACCTCAGGCTACACCTTC.

CDR3 residues: CASSLGEYTLINNEQFF. CDR3 bases: TGTGCCAGCAGCTTGGGTGAATACACCCTTATCAACAATGAGCAGTTCTTC. The chain links TRBV5-6 to TRBJ2-1; D remains unclear. Germline V gene data show CDR1 as SGHDT and CDR2 as YYEEEE. The CDR3 is made up of 17 amino acids. V was cut by 0 bases and J by 5 bases, with 18 bases left in between.

The rearrangement joins TRBV11-2 to TRBJ1-1; 10 positions agree with TRBD1. The germline gives CDR1 SGHAT, CDR2 FQNNGV. This CDR3 spans 16 amino acids. Losses at the gene ends were 2 bases for V and 0 bases for J; bases not matched to a gene: 3. The CDR3 region has the DNA TGTGCCAGCAGCTTATGGGACAGGGGTATGAACACTGAAGCTTTCTTT. The encoded protein is CASSLWDRGMNTEAFF.

This chain uses TRBV9 with TRBJ2-7; 9 bases match TRBD2. The CDR3 is made up of 13 amino acids. Trimming took 3 bases from V and 6 from J; bases not matched to a gene: 4. CDR1 and CDR2 from the germline V gene are SGDLS and YYNGEE. The CDR3 sequence is CASSGLAESEQYF. CDR3 DNA sequence: TGTGCCAGCAGCGGACTAGCGGAGAGCGAGCAGTACTTC. Full variable domain (rest looked up from reference TRBV9 and TRBJ2-7): DSGVTQTPKHLITATGQRVTLRCSPRSGDLSVYWYQQSLDQGLQFLIQYYNGEERAKGNILERFSAQQFPDLHSELNLSSLELGDSALYFCASSGLAESEQYFGPGTRLTVT.

The chain is built from TRBV6-5 and TRBJ1-2; D uncertain. Trimming left V 8 bases short and J 4 bases short, with 11 bases between. Germline V gene sequence: CDR1 MNHEY, CDR2 SVGAGI. The CDR3 is made up of 12 amino acids. The chain's CDR3 is CASGSRAYGYTF. For the CDR3, the DNA is TGTGCCAGCGGTAGCCGAGCCTATGGCTACACCTTC.

This chain links TRBV5-4 with TRBJ2-2; 14 bases agree with TRBD2. This CDR3 spans 17 amino acids. V lost 4 bases, J lost 6 bases, and 8 bases stayed unmatched. Germline CDR1 SGHNT, CDR2 YYREEE (reference sequence). The chain's CDR3 is CASSHGLAGGGAGELFF. The CDR3 DNA reads as TGTGCCAGCAGCCATGGACTAGCGGGAGGTGGAGCCGGGGAGCTGTTTTTT.

The V call is TRBV7-9, the J call TRBJ2-7; D ambiguous. V dropped 1 base and J dropped 6 bases, with 10 bases sitting between them. Germline loops: CDR1 SEHNR, CDR2 FQNEAQ (reference sequence). CDR3 length: 13 amino acids. For the CDR3, the DNA is TGTGCCAGCAGCTTAGTGTTTCCTTCCGAGCAGTACTTC. Protein: CASSLVFPSEQYF.

The rearrangement uses TRBV11-3 and TRBJ2-1; D is unclear. V lost 5 bases and J 10 bases, leaving 9 bases between the germline ends. The CDR3 consists of 11 residues. Germline loops: CDR1 SGHNT, CDR2 YENEEA. CDR3 DNA: TGTGCCAGCAGCCTCCTTTGGGAGCAGTTCTTC. Translated, it gives CASSLLWEQFF.